These T cell receptor beta chains were read from a single sample in a study of blood T cell repertoires in COVID-19. Some clones are missing from TCRdb's copy, which holds only in-frame ones; the method was immunoSEQ multiplex PCR. In the table there are roughly 140,000 clones, about four fifths of which are singletons. The sequenced sample was peripheral blood. The source is a man between 70 and 80 years old with acute or convalescent COVID-19. CDR3s include the opening cysteine and the closing phenylalanine or tryptophan. A D gene is named only where the DNA matches it firmly. Where a row states a size, it is once, few, many or the class of an expanded clone; other rows omit it.

clone size	V gene	D gene	J gene	CDR3 length	CDR3 DNA	CDR3 protein
NA	TRBV5-1	TRBD2	TRBJ2-7	15	TGCGCCAGCAGCACGGCGGCGGGAGAAGGGTACGAGCAGTACTTC	CASSTAAGEGYEQYF
NA	TRBV6-1	TRBD1	TRBJ1-4	15	TGTGCCAGCAGTGAATACGACAGGGTGGATGAAAAACTGTTTTTT	CASSEYDRVDEKLFF
NA	TRBV19	TRBD2	TRBJ2-1	17	TGTGCCAAACCAGTTGGGCTAGCGGGGGGGGTCTACAATGAGCAGTTCTTC	CAKPVGLAGGVYNEQFF
NA	TRBV25-1	NA	TRBJ1-4	15	TGTGCCAGCAGGACCATCAGGTACACTAATGAAAAACTGTTTTTT	CASRTIRYTNEKLFF
NA	TRBV11-3	TRBD2	TRBJ2-5	14	TGTGCCAGCAGGGGAGCGGGGATGGCAGAGACCCAGTACTTC	CASRGAGMAETQYF
NA	TRBV28	NA	TRBJ2-5	12	TGTGCCAGCAGTTTTTTCGGGGAGACCCAGTACTTC	CASSFFGETQYF
NA	TRBV28	NA	TRBJ1-5	12	TGTGCCAGCAGGAGGACGGGAGGCGCCCAGCATTTT	CASRRTGGAQHF
NA	TRBV29-1	TRBD1	TRBJ1-4	15	TGCAGCGTTTCGGGTGGGGGACAGGGGGCGGAAAAACTGTTTTTT	CSVSGGGQGAEKLFF
once	TRBV30	TRBD2	TRBJ2-1	15	TGTGCCTGGAACGCTGGGACTAGCGGTTACAATGAGCAGTTCTTC	CAWNAGTSGYNEQFF
NA	TRBV16	NA	TRBJ1-2	13	TGTGCCAGCAGCCAACGACAGGACTATGGCTACACCTTC	CASSQRQDYGYTF
NA	TRBV3-1/TRBV3-2	NA	TRBJ2-7	13	TGTGCCAGCAGCCAAGATCGAGGCTACGAGCAGTACTTC	CASSQDRGYEQYF
NA	TRBV5-6	NA	TRBJ1-5	15	TGTGCCAGCAGCCCCGACAGCTATAGCAATCAGCCCCAGCATTTT	CASSPDSYSNQPQHF
NA	TRBV5-1	NA	TRBJ1-1	15	TGCGCCAGCAGCTCCATCGGGGTTCCGGACACTGAAGCTTTCTTT	CASSSIGVPDTEAFF
NA	TRBV11-2	NA	TRBJ1-1	12	TGTGCCAGCAGCCCCAGGGGATCGGAGGCTTTCTTT	CASSPRGSEAFF
NA	TRBV28	NA	TRBJ2-7	12	TGTGCCAGCAGTGTCAGGGACTACGAGCAGTACTTC	CASSVRDYEQYF
once	TRBV15	NA	TRBJ1-2	15	TGTGCCACCAGCAGAGTAGGGGCGCCTAACTATGGCTACACCTTC	CATSRVGAPNYGYTF
once	TRBV12-3/TRBV12-4	NA	TRBJ2-7	11	TGTGCCAGCAGTTCCGCCTACGAGCAGTACTTC	CASSSAYEQYF
NA	TRBV6-4	NA	TRBJ1-2	15	TGTGCCAGCAGCCAGGGCACAGGGTCTAACTATGGCTACACCTTC	CASSQGTGSNYGYTF
NA	TRBV7-9	NA	TRBJ2-3	14	TGTGCCAGCAGCTTAACAGGTAGCACAGATACGCAGTATTTT	CASSLTGSTDTQYF
NA	TRBV5-4	TRBD2	TRBJ2-1	16	TGTGCCAGCAGCCGGACTAGCGGGGACTACTACAATGAGCAGTTCTTC	CASSRTSGDYYNEQFF
NA	TRBV7-2	NA	TRBJ1-5	15	TGTGCCAGCAGCTTCCTCCTGGACAAAAGTCAGCCCCAGCATTTT	CASSFLLDKSQPQHF